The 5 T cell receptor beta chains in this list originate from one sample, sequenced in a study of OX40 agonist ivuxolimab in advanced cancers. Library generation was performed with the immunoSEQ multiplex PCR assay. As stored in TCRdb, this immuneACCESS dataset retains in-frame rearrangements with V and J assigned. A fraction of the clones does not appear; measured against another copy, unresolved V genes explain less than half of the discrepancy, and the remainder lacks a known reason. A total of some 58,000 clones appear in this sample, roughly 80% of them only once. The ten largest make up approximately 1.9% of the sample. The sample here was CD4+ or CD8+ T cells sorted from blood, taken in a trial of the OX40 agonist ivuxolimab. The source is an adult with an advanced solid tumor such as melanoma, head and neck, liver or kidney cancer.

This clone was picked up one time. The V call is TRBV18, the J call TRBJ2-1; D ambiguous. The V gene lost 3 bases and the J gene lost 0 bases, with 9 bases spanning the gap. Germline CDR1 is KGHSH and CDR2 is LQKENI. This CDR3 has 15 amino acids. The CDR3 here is CASSPSISSYNEQFF. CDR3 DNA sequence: TGTGCCAGCTCACCGTCAATCAGCTCCTACAATGAGCAGTTCTTC.

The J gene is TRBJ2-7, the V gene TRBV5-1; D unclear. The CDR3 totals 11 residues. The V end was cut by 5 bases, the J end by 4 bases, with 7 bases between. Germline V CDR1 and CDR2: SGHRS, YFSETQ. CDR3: CASSEQYEQYF. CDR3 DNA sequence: TGCGCCAGCAGTGAACAGTACGAGCAGTACTTC.

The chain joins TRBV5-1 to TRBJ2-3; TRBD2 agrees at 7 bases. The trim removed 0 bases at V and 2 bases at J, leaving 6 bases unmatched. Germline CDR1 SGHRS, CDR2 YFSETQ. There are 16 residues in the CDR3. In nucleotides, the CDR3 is TGCGCCAGCAGCTTGGGTGCACTAGCGACCACAGATACGCAGTATTTT. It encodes CASSLGALATTDTQYF. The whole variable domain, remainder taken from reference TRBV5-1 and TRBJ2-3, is KAGVTQTPRYLIKTRGQQVTLSCSPISGHRSVSWYQQTPGQGLQFLFEYFSETQRNKGNFPGRFSGRQFSNSRSEMNVSTLELGDSALYLCASSLGALATTDTQYFGPGTRLTVL.

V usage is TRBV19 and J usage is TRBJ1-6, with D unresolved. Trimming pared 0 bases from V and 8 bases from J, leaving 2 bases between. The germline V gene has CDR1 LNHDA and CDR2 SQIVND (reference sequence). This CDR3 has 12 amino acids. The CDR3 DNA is TGTGCCAGTAGTATAGAGGATTCACCCCTCCACTTT. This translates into CASSIEDSPLHF.

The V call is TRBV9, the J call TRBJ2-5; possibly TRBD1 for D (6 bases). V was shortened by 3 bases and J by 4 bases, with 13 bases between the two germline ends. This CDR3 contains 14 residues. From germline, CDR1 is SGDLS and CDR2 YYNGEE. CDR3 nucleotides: TGTGCCAGCAGCGCCAGGGGCCAGGGAGAGACCCAGTACTTC. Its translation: CASSARGQGETQYF.